These 2 T cell receptor beta chains originate from one sample sequenced in a study of identical twins (dated by TCRdb to about 2016). Library preparation was by 5' RACE. These reads were obtained on an Illumina HiSeq 2000. Starting from the raw public reads, TCRdb applied fastp trimming at Q25, assembled clones with MiXCR and retained in-frame beta chains. Every CDR3 protein is listed once, alongside the most common genes and DNA of its rows. This sample holds 430,000 or so distinct CDR3 sequences; roughly 24% were observed only once. The ten biggest clones cover roughly 2.8% of the sample. This sample also appeared in a second study, on T cells expressing NK-cell markers.

Material: CD4+ T cells sorted from blood. All receptors come from a woman aged 18 to 35 in good health.

The rearrangement joins TRBV20-1 to TRBJ2-7, with TRBD2 identical over 7 bases. The germline V gene has CDR1 DFQATT and CDR2 SNEGSKA (reference sequence). This CDR3 is 14 amino acids long. This CDR3 is CRIFWDYNSYEQYF. In nucleotides, the CDR3 is TGCAGGATATTTTGGGACTACAACTCCTACGAGCAGTACTTC.

The chain employs TRBV3-1 and TRBJ1-1; D possibly corresponds to TRBD1 (6 bases). Trimming pared 4 bases from V and 11 bases from J, leaving 14 bases between. CDR3 length: 12 amino acids. In germline, CDR1 is LGHDT, CDR2 YNNKEL (reference sequence). CDR3 sequence (DNA): TGTGCCAGCAGCCGACGCAGGGGCCCGGCTTTCTTT. Translation: CASSRRRGPAFF.